This T cell receptor (beta chain) originates from a study of blood T cells in healthy people across ages. The wider study: For every two T cells, template switching captured about one barcoded beta molecule.

With 2 bases clipped from V and 4 bases from J, the junction kept 13 bases outside the gene matches. The germline V gene has CDR1 LGHNA and CDR2 YSLEER. This CDR3 has 18 amino acids. Overall study findings and caveats: Long-lived donors carried more naive CD4+ cells and greater diversity than aged donors.

A J-beta primer mix and a sample-barcoded 5' primer were used in a second PCR of about 7 to 12 cycles. All cDNA molecules were each tagged by a template-switch adaptor with 12 random nucleotides. TCRdb ran MiXCR on the 5' RACE reads and lists one entry per CDR3 protein. The repertoire holds just under 900,000 distinct CDR3 sequences, with around 26% as singletons. Researchers isolated at least 6.5 million PBMCs per sample. The table lists this clonotype with a count of one. Antigen specificity is unknown. The V call is TRBV4-3, the J call TRBJ1-4, with 7 bases aligning to TRBD1. The specimen was blood. The sequence derives from an elderly woman in good health. The CDR3 loop reads CASSQTLLRQGLNEKLFF. CDR3 nucleotides: TGCGCCAGCAGCCAAACCCTCCTGAGACAGGGACTTAATGAAAAACTGTTTTTT.